The rows below give T cell receptor beta chains drawn from one sample of a study of vaccination and CD4 T cells after COVID-19. Each CDR3 protein gets one entry after TCRdb re-called the PCR reads with MiXCR. Here the sample spans about 18,000 distinct CDR3 sequences, roughly two thirds being singletons. Sequencing was performed on CD4+ T cells from blood, taken after SARS-CoV-2 vaccination. The receptors were gathered from a human donor who had recovered from COVID-19. Both conserved end residues are trimmed from each CDR3. The order of the fields is clone size, V gene, J gene, CDR3 protein. Rows give clone size only sometimes, using once, few, many, or a class for an expanded clone.

>-|TRBV10-3|TRBJ1-5
ATGLGTESNQPQH
>-|TRBV30|TRBJ1-2
AWSAGQSVYGYT
>-|TRBV19|TRBJ2-1
ASSRDREYNEQF
>few|TRBV6-4|TRBJ1-2
ASSPRGGNYGYT
>-|TRBV15|TRBJ1-5
ATSRVLGTRNQPQH
>-|TRBV4-3|TRBJ2-1
ASSQAASGTNREQF
>-|TRBV2|TRBJ2-3
ASNVGLAGKDGQY
>-|TRBV4-1|TRBJ1-3
ASSPRQDSSGNTIY
>-|TRBV7-6|TRBJ2-3
ATQTSSGADTQY
>-|TRBV6-2/TRBV6-3|TRBJ1-2
ASSSQSYGYT
>-|TRBV2|TRBJ2-3
ASSVLLGGADTQY
>once|TRBV20-1|TRBJ2-6
SARGQGTGANVLT
>-|TRBV6-1|TRBJ2-7
AVRDRGVFSGTDSYEQY
>-|TRBV24-1|TRBJ2-6
ATSDFRSGANVLT
>-|TRBV7-2|TRBJ2-7
ASSPPGGTPDRQY
>-|TRBV28|TRBJ2-7
ASVGAKPYEQY
>once|TRBV5-1|TRBJ1-1
ASSLNLNTEAF
>-|TRBV5-1|TRBJ1-2
ASSPGVGAGGGYT
>-|TRBV4-3|TRBJ2-7
ASSPAILAGGDEQY
>-|TRBV28|TRBJ2-4
ASSLATGGGGAKNIQY
>-|TRBV6-5|TRBJ2-7
ASSYGPGREYEQY
>-|TRBV12-3/TRBV12-4|TRBJ1-1
ASTATGPGTEAF
>-|TRBV27|TRBJ2-5
ASSLGDRGFLHLETQY
>-|TRBV2|TRBJ1-4
ASTIDRDEKLF
>-|TRBV20-1|TRBJ1-5
SARDLRSGQPQH
>-|TRBV20-1|TRBJ2-5
SASWDRQETQY
>-|TRBV28|TRBJ1-1
ASSSGQNTEAF
>-|TRBV6-1|TRBJ2-2
ASSARTSGSSNTGELF
>-|TRBV19|TRBJ2-4
ATRLAGPRNIQY
>-|TRBV28|TRBJ2-3
ASSLRELAGPDTQY
>-|TRBV19|TRBJ1-2
ASSKITGPGDYYGYT
>few|TRBV12-3/TRBV12-4|TRBJ2-7
ASSLGYEQY
>-|TRBV19|TRBJ1-1
ASRDRGHGNTEAF
>once|TRBV24-1|TRBJ2-7
ATSDQGSRGYEQY
>-|TRBV6-1|TRBJ2-7
ASSVPGTTYEQY
>few|TRBV20-1|TRBJ2-1
SAIPRANEQF
>-|TRBV15|TRBJ2-1
ATSRTTSGRTNNEQF
>-|TRBV30|TRBJ2-6
GGDEAGANVLT
>-|TRBV20-1|TRBJ1-1
SASRVYTEAF
>few|TRBV7-2|TRBJ2-7
ASSEAGSYEQY
>-|TRBV14|TRBJ2-3
ASSPFLDTQY
>-|TRBV12-3/TRBV12-4|TRBJ1-3
ASSEDRVGGNTIY
>-|TRBV11-3|TRBJ2-3
ASSGGGTQY
>few|TRBV20-1|TRBJ2-5
SSRSGRIQETQY
>few|TRBV2|TRBJ1-2
ASSEVRVEGYT
>-|TRBV5-1|TRBJ2-7
ASSSGVAGYEQY
>-|TRBV15|TRBJ2-1
ATSRVVDALISGQF
>-|TRBV27|TRBJ2-1
ASSLYGFSSYNEQF
>few|TRBV7-9|TRBJ2-5
ASSRRTGIETQY
>-|TRBV6-2/TRBV6-3|TRBJ1-5
ASEIGGSNQPQH